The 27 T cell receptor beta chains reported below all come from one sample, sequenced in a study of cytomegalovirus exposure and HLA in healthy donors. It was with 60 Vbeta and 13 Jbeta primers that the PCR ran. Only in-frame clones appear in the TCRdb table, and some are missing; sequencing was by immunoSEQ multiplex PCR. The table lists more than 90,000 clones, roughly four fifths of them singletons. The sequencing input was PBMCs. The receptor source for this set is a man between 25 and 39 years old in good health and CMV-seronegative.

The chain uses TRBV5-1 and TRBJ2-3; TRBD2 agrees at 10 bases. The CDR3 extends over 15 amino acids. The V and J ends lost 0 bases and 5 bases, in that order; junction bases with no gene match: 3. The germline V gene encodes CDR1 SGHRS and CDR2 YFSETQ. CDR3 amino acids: CASSLASGSGDTQYF. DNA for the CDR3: TGCGCCAGCAGCTTGGCTAGCGGGAGTGGAGATACGCAGTATTTT.

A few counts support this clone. CDR3 bases: TGTGCCAGCAGCTTGGGAGGCCGGCAAGGCTACAATGAGCAGTTCTTC. Its translation is CASSLGGRQGYNEQFF. V and J are TRBV7-6 and TRBJ2-1; D perhaps matches TRBD2 (6 bases). The CDR3 loop spans 16 amino acids. The germline gives CDR1 SGHVS, CDR2 FNYEAQ. V was shortened by 3 bases and J by 3 bases, with 15 bases between the two germline ends.

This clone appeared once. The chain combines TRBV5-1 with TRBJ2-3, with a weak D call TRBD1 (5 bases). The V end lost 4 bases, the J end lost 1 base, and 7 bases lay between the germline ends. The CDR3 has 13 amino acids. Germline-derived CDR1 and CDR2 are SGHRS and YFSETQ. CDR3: CASSPTGTDTQYF. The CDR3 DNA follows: TGCGCCAGCAGCCCGACAGGCACAGATACGCAGTATTTT.

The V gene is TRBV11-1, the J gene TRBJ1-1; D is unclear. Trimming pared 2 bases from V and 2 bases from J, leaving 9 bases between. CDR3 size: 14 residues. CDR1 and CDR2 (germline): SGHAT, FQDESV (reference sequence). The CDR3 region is CASSLRRVNTEAFF. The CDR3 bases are TGTGCCAGCAGCTTACGCCGGGTTAACACTGAAGCTTTCTTT. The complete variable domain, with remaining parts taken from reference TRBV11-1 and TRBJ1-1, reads EAEVAQSPRYKITEKSQAVAFWCDPISGHATLYWYRQILGQGPELLVQFQDESVVDDSQLPKDRFSAERLKGVDSTLKIQPAELGDSAMYLCASSLRRVNTEAFFGQGTRLTVV.

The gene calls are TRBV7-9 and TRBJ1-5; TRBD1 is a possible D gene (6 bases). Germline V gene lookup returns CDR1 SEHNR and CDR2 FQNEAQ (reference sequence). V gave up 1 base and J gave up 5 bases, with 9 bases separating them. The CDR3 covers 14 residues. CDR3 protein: CASSLDREDQPQHF. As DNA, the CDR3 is TGTGCCAGCAGCTTAGACAGGGAAGATCAGCCCCAGCATTTT.

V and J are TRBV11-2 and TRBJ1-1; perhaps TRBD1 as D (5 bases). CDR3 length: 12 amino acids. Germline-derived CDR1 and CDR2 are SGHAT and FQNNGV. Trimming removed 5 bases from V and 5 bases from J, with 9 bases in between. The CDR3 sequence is CASSPGGTEAFF. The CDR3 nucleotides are TGTGCCAGCAGCCCCGGGGGGACTGAAGCTTTCTTT.

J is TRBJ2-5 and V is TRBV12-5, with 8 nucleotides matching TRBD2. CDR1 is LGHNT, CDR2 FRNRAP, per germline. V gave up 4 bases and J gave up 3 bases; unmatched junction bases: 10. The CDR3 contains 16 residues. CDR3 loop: CASGSPWDSGKETQYF. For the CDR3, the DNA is TGTGCTAGTGGTTCGCCCTGGGATAGCGGGAAAGAGACCCAGTACTTC.

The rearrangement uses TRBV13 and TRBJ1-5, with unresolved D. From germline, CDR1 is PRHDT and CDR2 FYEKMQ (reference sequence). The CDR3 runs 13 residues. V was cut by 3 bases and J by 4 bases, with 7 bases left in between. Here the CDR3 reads CASSFGVNQPQHF. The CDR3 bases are TGTGCCAGCAGCTTCGGAGTTAATCAGCCCCAGCATTTT.

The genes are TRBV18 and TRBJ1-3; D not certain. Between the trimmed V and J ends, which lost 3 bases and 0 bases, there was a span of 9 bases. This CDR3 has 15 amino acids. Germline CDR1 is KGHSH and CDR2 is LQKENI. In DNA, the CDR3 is TGTGCCAGCTCACCGCCAGGACTCTCTGGAAACACCATATATTTT. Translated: CASSPPGLSGNTIYF.

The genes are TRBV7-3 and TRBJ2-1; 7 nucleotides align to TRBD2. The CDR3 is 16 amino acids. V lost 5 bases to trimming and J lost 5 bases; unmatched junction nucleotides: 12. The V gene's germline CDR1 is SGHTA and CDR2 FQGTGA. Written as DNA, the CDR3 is TGTGCCAGCAGCGAACCAGAGGGAGGGCCCGACAATGAGCAGTTCTTC. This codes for CASSEPEGGPDNEQFF.

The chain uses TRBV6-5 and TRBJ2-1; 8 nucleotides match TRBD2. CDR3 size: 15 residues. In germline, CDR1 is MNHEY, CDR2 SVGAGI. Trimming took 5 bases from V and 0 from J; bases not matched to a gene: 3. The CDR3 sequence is CASSQSGSSYNEQFF. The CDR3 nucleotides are TGTGCCAGCAGTCAAAGCGGGAGCTCCTACAATGAGCAGTTCTTC.

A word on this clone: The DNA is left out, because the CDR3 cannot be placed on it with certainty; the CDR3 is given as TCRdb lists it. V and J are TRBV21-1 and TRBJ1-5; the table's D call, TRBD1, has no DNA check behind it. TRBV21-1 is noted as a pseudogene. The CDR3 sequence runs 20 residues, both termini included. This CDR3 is CASSKVSWGRGSFSNQPQHF.

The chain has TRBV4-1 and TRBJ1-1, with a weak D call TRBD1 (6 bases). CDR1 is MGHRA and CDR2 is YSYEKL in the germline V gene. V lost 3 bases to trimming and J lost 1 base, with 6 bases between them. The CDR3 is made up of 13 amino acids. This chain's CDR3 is CASSQDRNTEAFF. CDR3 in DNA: TGCGCCAGCAGCCAGGACAGGAACACTGAAGCTTTCTTT.

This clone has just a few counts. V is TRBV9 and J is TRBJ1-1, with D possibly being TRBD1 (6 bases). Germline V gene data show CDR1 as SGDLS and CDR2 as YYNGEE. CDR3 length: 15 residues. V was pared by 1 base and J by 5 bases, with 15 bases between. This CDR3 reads CASSVQGIGVTEAFF. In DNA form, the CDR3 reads TGTGCCAGCAGCGTACAGGGGATTGGTGTGACTGAAGCTTTCTTT. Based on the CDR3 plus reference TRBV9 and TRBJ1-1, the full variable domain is DSGVTQTPKHLITATGQRVTLRCSPRSGDLSVYWYQQSLDQGLQFLIQYYNGEERAKGNILERFSAQQFPDLHSELNLSSLELGDSALYFCASSVQGIGVTEAFFGQGTRLTVV.

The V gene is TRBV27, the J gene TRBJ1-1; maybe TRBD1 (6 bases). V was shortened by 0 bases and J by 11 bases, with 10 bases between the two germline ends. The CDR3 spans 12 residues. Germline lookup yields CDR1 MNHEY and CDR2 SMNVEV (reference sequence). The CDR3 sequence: CASSLSGGLAFF. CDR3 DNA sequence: TGTGCCAGCAGTTTATCGGGGGGGCTGGCTTTCTTT.

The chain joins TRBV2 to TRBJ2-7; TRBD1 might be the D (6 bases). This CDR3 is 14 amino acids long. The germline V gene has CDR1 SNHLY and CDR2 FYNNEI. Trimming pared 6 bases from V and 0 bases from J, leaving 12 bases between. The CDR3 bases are TGTGCCAGCAGGGACCGGGACAACTCCTACGAGCAGTACTTC. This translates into CASRDRDNSYEQYF.

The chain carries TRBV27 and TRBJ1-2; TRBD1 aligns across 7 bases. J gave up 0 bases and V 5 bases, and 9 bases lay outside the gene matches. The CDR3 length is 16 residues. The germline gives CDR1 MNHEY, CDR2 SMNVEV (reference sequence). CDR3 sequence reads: CASSRTGVHSNYGYTF. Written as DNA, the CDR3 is TGTGCCAGCAGTCGAACAGGGGTACACTCTAACTATGGCTACACCTTC.

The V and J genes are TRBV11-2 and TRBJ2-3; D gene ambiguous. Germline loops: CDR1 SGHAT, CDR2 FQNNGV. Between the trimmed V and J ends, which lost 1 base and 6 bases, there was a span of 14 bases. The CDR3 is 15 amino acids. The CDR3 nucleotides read TGTGCCAGCAGCTTAGTAATTTCGGGTGGGGATACGCAGTATTTT. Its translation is CASSLVISGGDTQYF.

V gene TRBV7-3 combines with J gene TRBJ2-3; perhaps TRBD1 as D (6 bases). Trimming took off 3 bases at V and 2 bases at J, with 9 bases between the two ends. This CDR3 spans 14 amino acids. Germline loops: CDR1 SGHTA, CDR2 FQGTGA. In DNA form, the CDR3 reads TGTGCCAGCAGCTTGAGGGGGAACACAGATACGCAGTATTTT. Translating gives CASSLRGNTDTQYF.

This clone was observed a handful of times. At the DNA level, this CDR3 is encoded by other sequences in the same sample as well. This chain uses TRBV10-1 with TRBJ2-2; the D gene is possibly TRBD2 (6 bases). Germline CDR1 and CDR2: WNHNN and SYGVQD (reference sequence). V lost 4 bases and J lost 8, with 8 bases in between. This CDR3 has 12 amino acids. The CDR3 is CASSGGLGELFF. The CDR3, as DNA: TGCGCCAGCAGTGGGGGACTTGGGGAGCTGTTTTTT.

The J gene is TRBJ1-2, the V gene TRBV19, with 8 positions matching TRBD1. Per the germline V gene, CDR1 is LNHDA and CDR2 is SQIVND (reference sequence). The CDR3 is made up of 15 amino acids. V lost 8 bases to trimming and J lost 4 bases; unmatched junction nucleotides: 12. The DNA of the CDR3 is TGTGCCAGTGCAAATAGGGACAGGAGACCCTATGGCTACACCTTC. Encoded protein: CASANRDRRPYGYTF.

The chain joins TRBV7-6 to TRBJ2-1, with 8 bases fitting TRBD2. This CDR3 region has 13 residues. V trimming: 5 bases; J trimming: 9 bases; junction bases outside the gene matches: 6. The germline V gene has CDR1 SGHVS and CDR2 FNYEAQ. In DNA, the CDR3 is TGTGCCAGCAGCCCGGCGGGGGGAGGTGAGCAGTTCTTC. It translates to CASSPAGGGEQFF.

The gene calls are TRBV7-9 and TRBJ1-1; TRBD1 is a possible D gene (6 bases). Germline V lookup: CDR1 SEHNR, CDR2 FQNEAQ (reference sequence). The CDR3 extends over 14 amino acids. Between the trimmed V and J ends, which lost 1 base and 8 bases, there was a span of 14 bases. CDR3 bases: TGTGCCAGCAGCTTAGACCAGGGGAGTAAGGAAGCTTTCTTT. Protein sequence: CASSLDQGSKEAFF.

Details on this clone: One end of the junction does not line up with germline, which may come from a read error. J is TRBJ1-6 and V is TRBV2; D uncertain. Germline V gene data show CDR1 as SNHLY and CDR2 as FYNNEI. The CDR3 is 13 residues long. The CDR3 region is CATLSDVRQALHF. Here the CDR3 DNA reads TGTGCCACCCTCTCGGATGTCAGGCAGGCCCTACACTTT.

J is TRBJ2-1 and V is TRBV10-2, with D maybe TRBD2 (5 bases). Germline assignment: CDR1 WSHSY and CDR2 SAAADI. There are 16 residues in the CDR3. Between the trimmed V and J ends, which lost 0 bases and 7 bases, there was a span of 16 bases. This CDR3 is CASSESIASPWNEQFF. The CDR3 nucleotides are TGCGCCAGCAGTGAGTCGATCGCTAGCCCGTGGAATGAGCAGTTCTTC.

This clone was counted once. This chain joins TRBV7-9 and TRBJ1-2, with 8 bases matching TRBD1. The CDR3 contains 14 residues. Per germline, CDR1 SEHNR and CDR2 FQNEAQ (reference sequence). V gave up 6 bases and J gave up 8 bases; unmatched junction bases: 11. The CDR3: CASSSGQGVVGYTF. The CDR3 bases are TGTGCCAGCAGTTCAGGACAGGGTGTAGTCGGCTACACCTTC.

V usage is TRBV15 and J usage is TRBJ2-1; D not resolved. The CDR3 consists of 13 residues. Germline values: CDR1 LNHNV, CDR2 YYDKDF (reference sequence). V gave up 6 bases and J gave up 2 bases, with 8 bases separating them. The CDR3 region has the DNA TGTGCCACCAGTATAGCAACCTACAATGAGCAGTTCTTC. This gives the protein CATSIATYNEQFF.